The entry below describes one TCR beta chain. Antigen unknown. This may come from a read error, since a much larger clone is one base off. This sample was included in a study of blood T cells in healthy people across ages. Through a sample-barcoded 5' primer and a J-beta primer mix, a second PCR was run for 7 to 11 cycles. One entry per CDR3 protein results from TCRdb running MiXCR on the 5' RACE reads. The profile covers over a million distinct CDR3 sequences, with 40% to 50% appearing a single time and less than 8% taken by the ten largest. Overall study results and limits: As naive T cell percentage varied, TCR beta diversity correlated strongly with it. Diversity figures based on one million T cells were deemed too low.

Every donor provided roughly 9.1 milliliters of peripheral blood. Each sample used at least 6 million PBMCs. The sequence derives from a woman aged 18 to 35 in good health. What was sequenced was blood.

The CDR3 DNA reads TGCGCCGGCAGCCAAGACGGGACTAATCAGTTCTTC. This translates into CAGSQDGTNQFF. The chain combines TRBV4-1 with TRBJ2-1; 7 nucleotides align to TRBD2. Germline V lookup: CDR1 MGHRA, CDR2 YSYEKL. The CDR3 runs to 12 residues.